These T cell receptor beta chains were read from a single sample in a study of cytomegalovirus exposure and HLA in healthy donors. The table came from immunoSEQ multiplex PCR; TCRdb's copy has only in-frame clones and leaves some out. The sample has about 87,000 clones; over 65% are singletons. Sample: PBMCs. These receptors all stem from a man younger than 40 in good health and CMV-seropositive. The CDR3 runs from the conserved cysteine through the conserved F or W. D genes are given only for firm matches. Clone size is not always given. Where it is, it says once, few, many or a class for expanded clones.

>TRBV5-1|-|TRBD2
CASSLGSSGGADTQYF
>TRBV25-1|-|-
CASHLGGSPLHF
>TRBV29-1|-|-
CSVEGGPRDTGELFF
>TRBV7-2|-|-
CASSLGGARPRGYTF
>TRBV7-9|few|TRBD2
CASSLGASGEQETQYF
>TRBV4-3|-|TRBD1
CASSGTAFYGYTF
>TRBV27|few|-
CASSLNLRYEQYF
>TRBV5-1|few|TRBD1
CASSFWDRGQETQYF
>TRBV5-4|-|TRBD1
CASSSTGTEGEKLFF
>TRBV28|-|TRBD1
CRGGRRQPQHF